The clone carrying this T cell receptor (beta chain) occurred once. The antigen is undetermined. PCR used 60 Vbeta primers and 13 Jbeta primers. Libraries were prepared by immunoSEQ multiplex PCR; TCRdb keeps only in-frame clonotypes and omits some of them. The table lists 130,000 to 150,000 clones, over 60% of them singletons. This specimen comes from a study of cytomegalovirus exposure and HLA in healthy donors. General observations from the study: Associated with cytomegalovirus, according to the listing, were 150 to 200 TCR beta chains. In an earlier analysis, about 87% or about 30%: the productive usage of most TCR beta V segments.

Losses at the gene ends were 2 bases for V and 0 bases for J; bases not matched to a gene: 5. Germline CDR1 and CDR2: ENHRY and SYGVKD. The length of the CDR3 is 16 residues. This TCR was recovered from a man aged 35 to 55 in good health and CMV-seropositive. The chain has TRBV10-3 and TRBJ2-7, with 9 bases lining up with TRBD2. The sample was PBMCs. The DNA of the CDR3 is TGTGCCATCAGTGAGGTAGCGGGGGTGAGCTCCTACGAGCAGTACTTC. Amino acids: CAISEVAGVSSYEQYF.